The 19 T cell receptor beta chains in this list originate from one sample, sequenced in a study of blood T cell repertoires in COVID-19. The protocol was immunoSEQ multiplex PCR, while the TCRdb copy is restricted to in-frame clones and leaves out a portion. The data contain approximately 300,000 clones, around 92% of them singletons. Specimen: peripheral blood. The receptor set was obtained from a man aged 18 to 35 who had recovered from COVID-19.

J is TRBJ2-7 and V is TRBV11-2; TRBD2 might be the D (6 bases). The CDR3 extends over 15 amino acids. CDR1 is SGHAT and CDR2 is FQNNGV in the germline V gene. V was shortened by 1 base and J by 2 bases, with 12 bases between the two germline ends. This CDR3 reads CASSLGAGGAYEQYF. The CDR3 DNA reads TGTGCCAGCAGCTTAGGGGCAGGAGGGGCCTACGAGCAGTACTTC.

The chain couples TRBV4-3 to TRBJ1-1, with 11 bases matching TRBD1. The CDR3 runs 15 residues. Germline V gene lookup returns CDR1 LGHNA and CDR2 YSLEER. The ends lost 3 bases at V and 7 bases at J; junction bases unmatched: 7. The CDR3 nucleotides read TGCGCCAGCAGCCAGGGACAGGGGGGCTTGGGTGAAGCTTTCTTT. It specifies CASSQGQGGLGEAFF.

This chain links TRBV4-3 with TRBJ2-5, with 7 bases identical to TRBD2. Germline V gene lookup returns CDR1 LGHNA and CDR2 YSLEER. CDR3 length equals 15 residues. V dropped 1 base and J dropped 5; count of bases not matched to a gene: 7. CDR3 sequence (DNA): TGCGCCAGCAGCCAAGCGGCGGGGGTGAGGGAGACCCAGTACTTC. This gives the protein CASSQAAGVRETQYF.

V and J are TRBV6-5 and TRBJ1-1; 7 bases align to TRBD1. In germline, CDR1 is MNHEY, CDR2 SVGAGI. V lost 6 bases and J lost 3; bases outside the gene matches: 7. CDR3 size: 14 residues. The CDR3 spells CASRINRGDTEAFF. The CDR3 nucleotides read TGTGCCAGCAGAATAAACAGGGGCGACACTGAAGCTTTCTTT.

The chain employs TRBV6-2 or TRBV6-3 and TRBJ2-3, with 11 bases aligning to TRBD2. V trimming: 2 bases; J trimming: 1 base; junction bases outside the gene matches: 5. The CDR3 runs 17 residues. CDR1 and CDR2 from the germline V gene are MNHEY and SVGEGT. The chain's CDR3 is CASSYTELAGGTDTQYF. The CDR3 region has the DNA TGTGCCAGCAGTTACACTGAACTAGCGGGAGGCACAGATACGCAGTATTTT.

As DNA, the CDR3 is TGTGCCAGTAGTATAGGGACAGGGGGTTATCAGCCCCAGCATTTT. Protein product: CASSIGTGGYQPQHF. The chain carries TRBV19 and TRBJ1-5, with TRBD1 matching over 10 bases. This CDR3 spans 15 amino acids. V shed 1 base, J shed 5 bases, and the junction held 2 bases outside the gene matches. Germline loops: CDR1 LNHDA, CDR2 SQIVND (reference sequence).

This rearrangement joins TRBV19 to TRBJ2-1; 10 nucleotides agree with TRBD2. This CDR3 spans 17 amino acids. V shed 6 bases, J shed 5 bases, and the junction held 13 bases outside the gene matches. CDR1 LNHDA and CDR2 SQIVND come from the germline V gene (reference sequence). The CDR3 region is CASRKSSGTSADNEQFF. CDR3 DNA: TGTGCCAGTAGAAAATCCTCCGGGACTAGCGCCGACAATGAGCAGTTCTTC.

The rearrangement links TRBV27 to TRBJ2-1, with TRBD2 identical over 12 bases. After removal of 1 base from V and 8 bases from J, the junction contained 3 bases not matched to a gene. Per the germline V gene, CDR1 is MNHEY and CDR2 is SMNVEV (reference sequence). The CDR3 totals 15 residues. CDR3 in DNA: TGTGCCAGCAGTTTATTTTCTAGCGGGAGGGATGAGCAGTTCTTC. This translates into CASSLFSSGRDEQFF.

The chain joins TRBV11-2 to TRBJ2-5; D is possibly TRBD1 (6 bases). CDR1 and CDR2 from the germline V gene are SGHAT and FQNNGV. The CDR3 is 13 amino acids. V shed 5 bases and J shed 5 bases, with 12 bases lying between them. CDR3 residues: CASSTGPRETQYF. In nucleotides, the CDR3 is TGTGCCAGCAGCACAGGGCCCAGGGAGACCCAGTACTTC.

The V gene is TRBV19, the J gene TRBJ2-7; D is perhaps TRBD2 (5 bases). The germline CDR1 and CDR2 sequences are LNHDA and SQIVND (reference sequence). CDR3 size: 16 residues. V was cut by 3 bases and J by 2 bases, with 17 bases left in between. CDR3 protein: CASSMVGGSHTYEQYF. The DNA of the CDR3 is TGTGCCAGTAGTATGGTGGGTGGGAGCCATACCTACGAGCAGTACTTC.

This sequence joins TRBV20-1 and TRBJ1-5; 7 nucleotides line up with TRBD1. The CDR3 consists of 14 residues. V lost 3 bases to trimming and J lost 1 base; unmatched junction nucleotides: 3. Germline V lookup: CDR1 DFQATT, CDR2 SNEGSKA (reference sequence). The CDR3 protein is CSASGTASNQPQHF. CDR3 DNA: TGCAGTGCTAGTGGGACAGCGAGCAATCAGCCCCAGCATTTT.

The chain joins TRBV2 to TRBJ2-3; TRBD2 matches 11 bases. Germline V gene lookup returns CDR1 SNHLY and CDR2 FYNNEI. J lost 7 bases, V lost 5 bases, and 5 bases had no gene match. This CDR3 spans 14 amino acids. CDR3 loop: CASSSGTSGYTQYF. The CDR3 nucleotides are TGTGCCAGCAGTTCCGGGACTAGCGGCTATACGCAGTATTTT.

The rearrangement links TRBV21-1 to TRBJ1-1. TRBV21-1 is a known pseudogene. The CDR3 spans 14 residues. The CDR3 DNA reads as TGTGCCAGCAGCAAAGAGCGGATGAACACTGAAGCTTTCTTT. This codes for CASSKERMNTEAFF.

This clone was counted once. This sequence joins TRBV5-5 and TRBJ1-1; D is unclear. Per germline, CDR1 SGHKS and CDR2 YYEKEE (reference sequence). Trimming cost V 2 bases and J 0 bases, with 8 bases left between them. The CDR3 is 14 amino acids. The chain's CDR3 is CASSFSQMNTEAFF. The CDR3 DNA is TGTGCCAGCAGCTTTTCGCAGATGAACACTGAAGCTTTCTTT.

About this clone: The identical CDR3 is also encoded by other nucleotide sequences in the sample. This sequence joins TRBV18 and TRBJ1-1; TRBD1 is a possible D gene (5 bases). Germline CDR1 is KGHSH and CDR2 is LQKENI. The CDR3 is made up of 13 amino acids. Trimming cost V 5 bases and J 3 bases, with 10 bases left between them. CDR3 sequence: CASSSGGDTEAFF. CDR3 in DNA: TGTGCCAGCTCATCGGGAGGGGACACTGAAGCTTTCTTT.

The CDR3 coding sequence is TGTGCCATCAGCCCGACCGGGACAGGGGGAACAGATACGCAGTATTTT. Translation: CAISPTGTGGTDTQYF. The chain recombines TRBV10-3 with TRBJ2-3; 11 bases agree with TRBD1. The length of the CDR3 is 16 residues. CDR1 is ENHRY, CDR2 SYGVKD, per germline. The V gene end was trimmed by 6 bases and the J gene end by 3 bases; junction bases not matched to a gene: 8.

This sequence joins TRBV29-1 and TRBJ2-7, with 12 bases fitting TRBD2. This CDR3 region has 14 residues. V shed 4 bases and J 7 bases; nucleotides not matched to a gene: 8. The germline V gene encodes CDR1 SQVTM and CDR2 ANQGSEA. The CDR3 nucleotides are TGCAGCGTTGCGACTAGCGGGAGTAGGTGGGAGCAGTACTTC. Its translation: CSVATSGSRWEQYF.

This chain uses TRBV6-6 with TRBJ2-1, with D possibly being TRBD2 (7 bases). The germline V and J ends were trimmed by 2 bases and 5 bases, with 16 bases remaining between them. The CDR3 is 16 residues long. Germline values: CDR1 MNHNY, CDR2 SVGAGI (reference sequence). The CDR3 coding sequence is TGTGCCAGCAGTTACGGGGGGGGCCAACCAGACAATGAGCAGTTCTTC. This translates into CASSYGGGQPDNEQFF.

This sequence joins TRBV14 and TRBJ2-1, with D possibly being TRBD2 (6 bases). The CDR3 has 15 amino acids. Between the trimmed V and J ends, which lost 4 bases and 5 bases, there was a span of 15 bases. Germline CDR1 and CDR2: SGHDN and FVKESK. The CDR3 region is CASSPRDSFHNEQFF. The CDR3 DNA reads TGTGCCAGCAGCCCCCGGGACTCGTTCCACAATGAGCAGTTCTTC.